These 24 T cell receptor beta chains originate from one sample sequenced in a study of CD8 T cells in ankylosing spondylitis. TCRdb ran MiXCR on the 5' RACE reads and lists one entry per CDR3 protein. The repertoire includes about 190,000 distinct CDR3 sequences, 13% of them detected once, and about 10% sits in the top ten. The specimen sequenced was blood, either unsorted or a sorted T cell fraction (not recorded which). The receptors come from a female donor with ankylosing spondylitis or in good health (not recorded which).

V is TRBV5-1 and J is TRBJ2-5; possible D gene TRBD1, 5 bases. Trimming left V 4 bases short and J 3 bases short, with 16 bases between. Germline assignment: CDR1 SGHRS and CDR2 YFSETQ. The CDR3 sequence is 15 residues long. CDR3 in DNA: TGCGCCAGCAGCCCGAAGGTCTCAGGGAAAGAGACCCAGTACTTC. Translating gives CASSPKVSGKETQYF.

This clonotype came up many times. J is TRBJ2-7 and V is TRBV5-1; the match to TRBD1 covers 7 bases. CDR1 and CDR2 (germline): SGHRS, YFSETQ. V shed 4 bases and J 4 bases; nucleotides not matched to a gene: 11. The CDR3 is 15 residues long. The CDR3 protein is CASSPDRARLYEQYF. For the CDR3, the DNA is TGCGCCAGCAGCCCAGACAGGGCACGTTTATACGAGCAGTACTTC.

The sample holds many counts of this clonotype. The chain carries TRBV7-2 and TRBJ2-7, with 9 bases matching TRBD1. With V trimmed by 5 bases and J by 1 base, 6 bases remained unmatched. The germline V gene has CDR1 SGHTA and CDR2 FQGNSA. This CDR3 spans 15 amino acids. CDR3 sequence reads: CASSPGQGQSYEQYF. The CDR3 DNA reads TGTGCCAGCAGCCCAGGACAGGGGCAGTCCTACGAGCAGTACTTC.

A remark on this clonotype: With a much larger clone just one base away, this may be a read error. This chain uses TRBV7-8 with TRBJ2-3, with D possibly matching TRBD1 (5 bases). The CDR3 has 14 residues. V lost 1 base, J lost 3 bases, and 8 bases lay in between. Germline CDR1 and CDR2: SGHVS and FQNEAQ. CDR3 sequence reads: CASSLDPGTDTQYF. The CDR3 coding sequence is TGTGCCAGCAGCTTAGATCCAGGGACAGATACGCAGTATTTT.

The chain links TRBV5-1 to TRBJ2-5, with a tentative D call TRBD1 (7 bases). Germline values: CDR1 SGHRS, CDR2 YFSETQ. Trimming left V 4 bases short and J 9 bases short, with 22 bases between. This CDR3 is built from 15 residues. The CDR3 DNA is TGCGCCAGCAGCACAGGACAGGACCTTGGGGGGTCCCAGTACTTC. It encodes CASSTGQDLGGSQYF.

This clonotype was counted ten times or more. The V and J genes are TRBV4-2 and TRBJ2-7; D is unresolved. Per germline, CDR1 LGHNA and CDR2 YNFKEQ. V was shortened by 1 base and J by 0 bases, with 7 bases between the two germline ends. The CDR3 spans 14 residues. Written as DNA, the CDR3 is TGTGCCAGCAGCCAAGCAGTTAGCTCCTACGAGCAGTACTTC. Encoded protein: CASSQAVSSYEQYF.

The table lists this clonotype with many counts. The chain carries TRBV10-3 and TRBJ2-1; 8 bases map to TRBD1. The CDR3 is made up of 12 amino acids. CDR1 and CDR2 from the germline V gene are ENHRY and SYGVKD. V was clipped by 11 bases and J by 8 bases; unmatched bases: 8. The CDR3 region is CASGQGGHEQFF. CDR3 nucleotide sequence: TGTGCCTCCGGACAGGGTGGCCATGAGCAGTTCTTC.

The V and J genes are TRBV12-3 or TRBV12-4 and TRBJ2-5, with D perhaps given as TRBD1 or TRBD2 (5 bases each). CDR3 length: 14 amino acids. Trimming stripped 6 bases from V and 5 bases from J, with 16 bases between. The CDR3 region is CASRDGTPRETQYF. In nucleotides, the CDR3 is TGTGCCAGCAGGGATGGGACGCCCCGGGAGACCCAGTACTTC.

The chain combines TRBV7-2 with TRBJ2-7; 12 bases match TRBD2. The germline V gene encodes CDR1 SGHTA and CDR2 FQGNSA. The CDR3 is made up of 14 amino acids. The V gene end was trimmed by 5 bases and the J gene end by 9 bases; junction bases not matched to a gene: 8. The CDR3: CASSTGLAGTAQYF. As DNA, the CDR3 is TGTGCCAGCAGCACCGGACTAGCGGGGACAGCGCAGTACTTC.

In its sample, this clonotype was seen a few times. V gene TRBV30 combines with J gene TRBJ1-2; 7 nucleotides match TRBD1. The length of the CDR3 is 13 residues. The V and J ends lost 7 bases and 9 bases, in that order; junction bases with no gene match: 14. Germline-derived CDR1 and CDR2 are GTSNPN and SVGIG (reference sequence). The CDR3 reads CASRTDRESSYTF. CDR3 sequence (DNA): TGTGCCTCCCGCACAGACAGGGAGAGTAGCTACACCTTC.

There are many counts of this clonotype. This chain links TRBV4-2 with TRBJ2-2; weak D call: TRBD2 (6 bases). This CDR3 has 17 amino acids. CDR1 LGHNA and CDR2 YNFKEQ come from the germline V gene. V lost 0 bases and J 0 bases, leaving 11 bases between the germline ends. CDR3 sequence: CASSQEPSVSNTGELFF. The CDR3 nucleotides read TGTGCCAGCAGCCAAGAGCCTAGCGTATCGAACACCGGGGAGCTGTTTTTT.

This clonotype was seen at least ten times. The chain links TRBV29-1 to TRBJ2-4, with TRBD1 matching 8 bases. There are 13 residues in the CDR3. Trimming cost V 5 bases and J 5 bases; bases outside gene matches: 5. The germline CDR1 and CDR2 sequences are SQVTM and ANQGSEA. CDR3 amino acids: CSVTTGVENIQYF. DNA for the CDR3: TGCAGCGTTACGACAGGGGTTGAAAACATTCAGTACTTC.

This clonotype was found many times. V gene TRBV10-3 combines with J gene TRBJ1-1; 7 positions match TRBD1. CDR1 is ENHRY and CDR2 is SYGVKD in the germline V gene. After removal of 6 bases from V and 8 bases from J, the junction contained 6 bases not matched to a gene. The CDR3 is 12 residues long. The CDR3 protein is CAISQTGTEAFF. CDR3 DNA: TGTGCCATCAGCCAGACAGGGACCGAAGCTTTCTTT.

This rearrangement joins TRBV30 to TRBJ2-3, with 7 bases aligning to TRBD2. V trimming: 2 bases; J trimming: 6 bases; junction bases outside the gene matches: 5. CDR3 length equals 13 residues. CDR1 is GTSNPN, CDR2 SVGIG, per germline (reference sequence). The CDR3 loop reads CAWSSGIQDTQYF. CDR3 DNA: TGTGCCTGGAGTAGCGGGATTCAGGATACGCAGTATTTT.

J is TRBJ2-3 and V is TRBV7-2, with 9 positions matching TRBD2. Trimming took 2 bases from V and 3 from J; bases not matched to a gene: 9. The CDR3 extends over 17 amino acids. Germline CDR1 SGHTA, CDR2 FQGNSA. The CDR3 sequence is CASSLRGSAGGTDTQYF. Written as DNA, the CDR3 is TGTGCCAGCAGCTTAAGGGGGTCAGCGGGAGGAACAGATACGCAGTATTTT.

This clonotype was recorded many times. The chain combines TRBV29-1 with TRBJ2-2, with D perhaps being TRBD1 or TRBD2 (5 bases each). The germline CDR1 and CDR2 sequences are SQVTM and ANQGSEA. The V gene lost 6 bases and the J gene lost 4 bases, with 12 bases spanning the gap. This CDR3 is 13 amino acids long. CDR3: CSVAGTPTGELFF. CDR3 DNA: TGCAGCGTGGCCGGGACCCCCACCGGGGAGCTGTTTTTT.

In its sample, this clonotype was seen many times. J is TRBJ2-1 and V is TRBV20-1; TRBD1 aligns across 11 bases. The CDR3 has 16 residues. V was clipped by 1 base and J by 4 bases; unmatched bases: 6. CDR1 DFQATT and CDR2 SNEGSKA come from the germline V gene (reference sequence). CDR3 loop: CSARGGQGAPYNEQFF. The CDR3 coding sequence is TGCAGTGCTAGAGGCGGACAGGGGGCGCCTTACAATGAGCAGTTCTTC.

This clonotype was counted at least ten times. The rearrangement joins TRBV4-3 to TRBJ2-1, with D possibly being TRBD2 (6 bases). The germline V gene has CDR1 LGHNA and CDR2 YSLEER. The V end lost 5 bases, the J end lost 1 base, and 12 bases lay between the germline ends. The CDR3 has 15 amino acids. The CDR3 region has the DNA TGCGCCAGCAGCTTGCGGGGTGGGTCCTACAATGAGCAGTTCTTC. Encoded protein: CASSLRGGSYNEQFF.

In this sample, this clonotype turned up many times. This chain connects TRBV5-1 to TRBJ2-7; possible D gene TRBD1, 5 bases. The CDR3 spans 13 residues. The germline V gene has CDR1 SGHRS and CDR2 YFSETQ. V lost 0 bases and J lost 7, with 11 bases in between. The CDR3 nucleotides read TGCGCCAGCAGCTTGGAGGGGATACGGGAGCAGTACTTC. This translates into CASSLEGIREQYF. The complete variable domain, with remaining parts taken from reference TRBV5-1 and TRBJ2-7, reads KAGVTQTPRYLIKTRGQQVTLSCSPISGHRSVSWYQQTPGQGLQFLFEYFSETQRNKGNFPGRFSGRQFSNSRSEMNVSTLELGDSALYLCASSLEGIREQYFGPGTRLTVT.

This clonotype was recorded many times. CDR3 nucleotides: TGCGCCAGCAGCCAAGATATGGCTAGTGCCACCTACGAGCAGTACTTC. Its translation: CASSQDMASATYEQYF. The chain recombines TRBV4-3 with TRBJ2-7; D call uncertain. The CDR3 is 16 residues long. Germline lookup yields CDR1 LGHNA and CDR2 YSLEER. Trimming removed 0 bases from V and 2 bases from J, with 14 bases in between.

Within the sample, this clonotype is medium-sized. The chain joins TRBV7-8 to TRBJ2-1; TRBD1 might be the D (6 bases). Germline V lookup: CDR1 SGHVS, CDR2 FQNEAQ. The CDR3 is 15 amino acids. The V end lost 4 bases, the J end lost 0 bases, and 10 bases lay between the germline ends. CDR3 protein: CASSSRTDSYNEQFF. CDR3 sequence (DNA): TGTGCCAGCAGCTCCAGGACAGACTCCTACAATGAGCAGTTCTTC.

In its sample, this clonotype was seen many times. The chain carries TRBV28 and TRBJ2-1; the D is unclear. Germline loops: CDR1 MDHEN, CDR2 SYDVKM. The V gene lost 4 bases and the J gene lost 0 bases, with 7 bases spanning the gap. CDR3 length equals 14 residues. DNA for the CDR3: TGTGCCAGCAGTTCAAGGAGCTCCTACAATGAGCAGTTCTTC. Translated, it gives CASSSRSSYNEQFF.

At least ten counts were recorded for this clonotype. V is TRBV20-1 and J is TRBJ2-1; D is undetermined. The ends were cut back, 6 bases at V and 2 bases at J, with 17 bases in the middle. The CDR3 is made up of 15 amino acids. Germline loops: CDR1 DFQATT, CDR2 SNEGSKA (reference sequence). CDR3 residues: CSALTGGSTYNEQFF. Here the CDR3 DNA reads TGCAGTGCCCTTACGGGCGGATCGACCTACAATGAGCAGTTCTTC.

This clonotype was seen many times. V gene TRBV12-3 or TRBV12-4 combines with J gene TRBJ1-5; D is unresolved. This CDR3 region has 15 residues. Trimming took 5 bases from V and 2 from J, leaving 13 bases between them. The chain's CDR3 is CASSRAALGNQPQHF. The CDR3 DNA sequence: TGTGCCAGCAGTAGGGCCGCCCTGGGCAATCAGCCCCAGCATTTT.